What follows are 23 T cell receptor beta chains derived from one specimen sequenced in a study of cytomegalovirus exposure and HLA in healthy donors. It was with 60 Vbeta and 13 Jbeta primers that the PCR ran. TCRdb keeps only in-frame clones here, not all; method: immunoSEQ multiplex PCR. The sample gives about 180,000 clones, 70% to 75% of which show up once; approximately 2.9% is in the top ten. Sequencing used PBMCs. These receptors all stem from a male donor in good health and CMV-seronegative.

The chain couples TRBV19 to TRBJ1-5; 7 nucleotides line up with TRBD1. The CDR3 runs to 15 residues. Per germline, CDR1 LNHDA and CDR2 SQIVND (reference sequence). J gave up 9 bases and V 7 bases, and 15 bases lay outside the gene matches. CDR3 region: CASIYDRATSGPQHF. The CDR3 region has the DNA TGTGCCAGTATCTACGACAGGGCCACATCGGGGCCCCAGCATTTT.

DNA for the CDR3: TGTGCCTGGAGTGTACTCACAGGGGGGAGGCTGTTTTTT. It is translated as CAWSVLTGGRLFF. The V and J genes are TRBV30 and TRBJ1-4, with 8 bases lining up with TRBD1. The CDR3 is made up of 13 amino acids. With 0 bases clipped from V and 14 bases from J, the junction kept 8 bases outside the gene matches. Germline values: CDR1 GTSNPN, CDR2 SVGIG (reference sequence).

The gene calls are TRBV18 and TRBJ1-5; D not resolved. The CDR3 has 14 amino acids. V lost 2 bases and J lost 0, with 5 bases in between. Per the germline V gene, CDR1 is KGHSH and CDR2 is LQKENI. DNA for the CDR3: TGTGCCAGCTCACCATCCGTTAGCAATCAGCCCCAGCATTTT. Protein: CASSPSVSNQPQHF.

This clone was seen only a few times. The chain couples TRBV7-3 to TRBJ2-7, with 12 positions matching TRBD2. Germline V gives CDR1 SGHTA, CDR2 FQGTGA. V gave up 5 bases and J gave up 7 bases; unmatched junction bases: 6. The length of the CDR3 is 14 residues. The CDR3 coding sequence is TGTGCCAGCAGCGAGACTAGCGGGAGTGGGGAGCAGTACTTC. Its translation: CASSETSGSGEQYF.

This clone was found once. This chain links TRBV27 with TRBJ2-2; 9 bases align to TRBD1. This CDR3 spans 15 amino acids. J was trimmed by 6 bases and V by 5 bases; bases with no gene match: 7. The germline V gene has CDR1 MNHEY and CDR2 SMNVEV (reference sequence). The CDR3 is CASSTRDRASGELFF. The CDR3 DNA sequence: TGTGCCAGCAGTACCCGGGACAGGGCGTCCGGGGAGCTGTTTTTT.

This clone was observed a few times. The chain has TRBV12-1 and TRBJ2-7; the D call TRBD2 from the table was never checked on the DNA. TRBV12-1 is labeled a pseudogene. The CDR3 covers 13 residues. CDR3 nucleotide sequence: TGTGCCCAAGAGAGAACTAGCGGCTACGAGCAGTACTTC. Translating it yields CAQERTSGYEQYF.

Here the CDR3 reads CATQRKITGSSGNTIYF. The CDR3 DNA is TGTGCCACACAACGGAAAATTACAGGAAGCTCTGGAAACACCATATATTTT. The chain employs TRBV6-4 and TRBJ1-3; D perhaps matches TRBD1 (5 bases). This CDR3 has 17 amino acids. Germline-derived CDR1 and CDR2 are MRHNA and SNTAGT. V gave up 10 bases and J gave up 0 bases, with 22 bases separating them.

This clone appeared a few times. V and J are TRBV27 and TRBJ1-5; 9 positions match TRBD1. V shed 3 bases and J 1 base; nucleotides not matched to a gene: 22. CDR3 length equals 22 residues. The germline CDR1 and CDR2 sequences are MNHEY and SMNVEV (reference sequence). The CDR3 is CASSLRGQGEGPAGSSNQPQHF. The CDR3 DNA follows: TGTGCCAGCAGTTTGAGGGGACAGGGTGAAGGTCCGGCCGGTTCCAGCAATCAGCCCCAGCATTTT.

The chain uses TRBV28 and TRBJ2-1; 9 bases are a match to TRBD2. The CDR3 covers 14 residues. Germline V gene sequence: CDR1 MDHEN, CDR2 SYDVKM. J lost 2 bases, V lost 6 bases, and 2 bases had no gene match. The CDR3 coding sequence is TGTGCCAGCAGACGACTAGCGGCCTACAATGAGCAGTTCTTC. Protein sequence: CASRRLAAYNEQFF.

The J gene is TRBJ1-1, the V gene TRBV30, with unresolved D. In germline, CDR1 is GTSNPN, CDR2 SVGIG (reference sequence). The CDR3 sequence is 13 residues long. V lost 2 bases and J lost 0, with 7 bases in between. The CDR3 protein is CAWSPRMNTEAFF. The CDR3 DNA sequence: TGTGCCTGGAGTCCCAGAATGAACACTGAAGCTTTCTTT.

Details on this clone: The junction shows a germline mismatch at one end, possibly a read error. This chain joins TRBV6-5 and TRBJ1-3; 7 positions match TRBD1. Germline assignment: CDR1 MNHEY and CDR2 SVGAGI. The length of the CDR3 is 16 residues. CDR3 in amino acids: CASSYAVGGSRNTIYF. The DNA for the CDR3 is TGTGCCAGCAGTTACGCGGTAGGGGGCTCTCGAAACACCATATATTTT.

The chain uses TRBV14 and TRBJ1-6; perhaps TRBD1 as D (5 bases). From germline, CDR1 is SGHDN and CDR2 FVKESK. V was pared by 0 bases and J by 9 bases, with 12 bases between. This CDR3 has 15 amino acids. CDR3 amino acids: CASSQDSGDTSPLHF. CDR3 bases: TGTGCCAGCAGCCAAGATTCGGGGGATACTTCACCCCTCCACTTT.

The genes are TRBV2 and TRBJ1-4, with 8 bases fitting TRBD1. J gave up 5 bases and V 2 bases, and 16 bases lay outside the gene matches. Germline-derived CDR1 and CDR2 are SNHLY and FYNNEI. This CDR3 comprises 19 residues. CDR3 sequence: CASSEIPGGLTGGNEKLFF. CDR3 bases: TGTGCCAGCAGTGAAATCCCAGGGGGCCTCACCGGTGGGAATGAAAAACTGTTTTTT. Looking up the rest from reference TRBV2 and TRBJ1-4 gives the full variable domain: EPEVTQTPSHQVTQMGQEVILRCVPISNHLYFYWYRQILGQKVEFLVSFYNNEISEKSEIFDDQFSVERPDGSNFTLKIRSTKLEDSAMYFCASSEIPGGLTGGNEKLFFGSGTQLSVL.

The rearrangement uses TRBV6-5 and TRBJ1-1, with 10 positions matching TRBD1. Germline V gene sequence: CDR1 MNHEY, CDR2 SVGAGI. V dropped 4 bases and J dropped 7; count of bases not matched to a gene: 9. The CDR3 has 15 amino acids. DNA of the CDR3: TGTGCCAGCAGTTCCGCCGGGACAGGGGTAGGTGAAGCTTTCTTT. Its translation: CASSSAGTGVGEAFF.

To note about this clone: One end of the junction does not line up with germline, which may come from a read error. The sample holds other DNA sequences that translate to the same CDR3. This chain joins TRBV6-6 and TRBJ2-1; 7 nucleotides align to TRBD2. CDR3 size: 14 residues. Germline V gene data show CDR1 as MNHNY and CDR2 as SVGAGI (reference sequence). CDR3 sequence reads: CASSGTTAVNEQFF. The CDR3, as DNA: TGTGCCAGCAGTGGGACTACGGCGGTCAATGAGCAATTCTTC.

The chain joins TRBV5-4 to TRBJ2-1, with D unresolved. Between the trimmed V and J ends, which lost 0 bases and 3 bases, there was a span of 19 bases. Looked up from germline, CDR1 is SGHNT and CDR2 is YYREEE (reference sequence). The CDR3 length is 18 residues. CDR3 DNA: TGTGCCAGCAGCTTGGATACTAACCCCCGTCAAGACTACAATGAGCAGTTCTTC. Translating gives CASSLDTNPRQDYNEQFF.

The chain has TRBV4-1 and TRBJ2-1, with 7 bases that match TRBD2. The germline V gene has CDR1 MGHRA and CDR2 YSYEKL. Trimming at V came to 0 bases and at J to 7 bases, leaving 6 bases not matched to a gene. This CDR3 comprises 15 residues. The CDR3 region has the DNA TGCGCCAGCAGCCAAGATGGAGCGGGGTTAAATGAGCAGTTCTTC. Encoded protein: CASSQDGAGLNEQFF.

CDR3 sequence reads: CASSSHRDGNTIYF. The CDR3 bases are TGTGCCAGCAGCTCTCACAGGGATGGAAACACCATATATTTT. This sequence joins TRBV9 and TRBJ1-3, with D possibly TRBD1 on 6 matching bases. This CDR3 is built from 14 residues. With 4 bases removed from V and 3 bases from J, the gap between germline ends came to 11 bases. Germline assignment: CDR1 SGDLS and CDR2 YYNGEE.

The V gene is TRBV28, the J gene TRBJ1-3, with D possibly TRBD1 on 6 matching bases. The CDR3 is 12 amino acids. V dropped 8 bases and J dropped 1 base, with 6 bases sitting between them. Germline V lookup: CDR1 MDHEN, CDR2 SYDVKM. The CDR3: CASGTSGNTIYF. The CDR3 region has the DNA TGTGCCAGCGGGACATCTGGAAACACCATATATTTT.

The chain is built from TRBV6-1 and TRBJ1-2; 7 positions match TRBD1. V dropped 6 bases and J dropped 3; count of bases not matched to a gene: 10. Germline V gene sequence: CDR1 MNHNS, CDR2 SASEGT. The CDR3 has 15 amino acids. The CDR3: CASRAGTDQYYGYTF. The CDR3 DNA sequence: TGTGCCAGCAGGGCCGGGACAGATCAATACTATGGCTACACCTTC.

The chain joins TRBV19 to TRBJ2-3, with D unclear. The CDR3 is 16 residues long. Trimming left V 6 bases short and J 0 bases short, with 16 bases between. CDR1 and CDR2 from the germline V gene are LNHDA and SQIVND (reference sequence). The CDR3 DNA sequence: TGTGCCAGTAGGCCCCACGGCGGCGGTAGCACAGATACGCAGTATTTT. It codes for CASRPHGGGSTDTQYF.

This clone was detected only once. This chain connects TRBV18 to TRBJ1-5; TRBD1 might be the D (6 bases). The V end lost 6 bases, the J end lost 6 bases, and 21 bases lay between the germline ends. The germline gives CDR1 KGHSH, CDR2 LQKENI. This CDR3 is built from 16 residues. The CDR3 spells CASSPTRGEGVQPQHF. DNA for the CDR3: TGTGCCAGCTCTCCAACCCGCGGGGAGGGGGTTCAGCCCCAGCATTTT.

The chain employs TRBV5-4 and TRBJ1-2, with TRBD1 identical over 7 bases. The CDR3 is 15 residues long. The germline V gene has CDR1 SGHNT and CDR2 YYREEE (reference sequence). The ends lost 4 bases at V and 6 bases at J; junction bases unmatched: 12. CDR3: CASSRTGQTIHGYTF. CDR3 bases: TGTGCCAGCAGCCGGACGGGACAGACGATCCATGGCTACACCTTC.